The rows below give T cell receptor beta chains drawn from one sample of a study of cytotoxic CD8 clonotypes in ibrutinib-treated CLL. Profiled with immunoSEQ multiplex PCR; TCRdb holds only in-frame clones, not every one. The sample has 150,000 to 250,000 clones; around 70% are singletons. Material: PBMCs, obtained after 24 months of ibrutinib treatment. All receptors derive from a human donor with chronic lymphocytic leukemia. CDR3s include the opening cysteine and the closing phenylalanine or tryptophan. The D gene is left open where the match is weak. Expanded clones get a size class; other rows say once, few or many, or leave the size out.

V gene: TRBV27
D gene: -
clone size: -
J gene: TRBJ2-3
CDR3 protein: CASSSGPDTQYF
CDR3 DNA: TGTGCCAGCAGTTCTGGTCCAGATACGCAGTATTTT

V gene: TRBV18
D gene: -
clone size: few
J gene: TRBJ1-2
CDR3 protein: CASSPQGQGYGYTF
CDR3 DNA: TGTGCCAGCTCACCACAGGGGCAGGGCTATGGCTACACCTTC

V gene: TRBV28
D gene: TRBD1
clone size: -
J gene: TRBJ2-7
CDR3 protein: CASRPGQNRYEQYF
CDR3 DNA: TGTGCCAGCAGACCGGGACAGAACCGCTACGAGCAGTACTTC

V gene: TRBV4-1
D gene: -
clone size: -
J gene: TRBJ1-2
CDR3 protein: CASSPHDGTNYGYTF
CDR3 DNA: TGCGCCAGCAGCCCCCATGACGGGACTAACTATGGCTACACCTTC

V gene: TRBV7-2
D gene: -
clone size: once
J gene: TRBJ2-2
CDR3 protein: CASSPGTLNTGELFF
CDR3 DNA: TGTGCCAGCAGCCCTGGGACTTTGAACACCGGGGAGCTGTTTTTT

V gene: TRBV5-1
D gene: TRBD2
clone size: -
J gene: TRBJ2-4
CDR3 protein: CASSLGLAGGQNIQYF
CDR3 DNA: TGCGCCAGCAGCTTGGGACTAGCGGGAGGACAAAACATTCAGTACTTC

V gene: TRBV10-3
D gene: -
clone size: few
J gene: TRBJ2-7
CDR3 protein: CAMGNSYEQYF
CDR3 DNA: TGTGCCATGGGGAACTCCTACGAGCAGTACTTC

V gene: TRBV4-1
D gene: TRBD2
clone size: -
J gene: TRBJ2-7
CDR3 protein: CASSLGTSGSSYEQYF
CDR3 DNA: TGCGCCAGCAGCCTGGGGACTAGCGGTTCCTCCTACGAGCAGTACTTC

V gene: TRBV4-2
D gene: TRBD1
clone size: -
J gene: TRBJ1-3
CDR3 protein: CASSIRQGSYSGNTIYF
CDR3 DNA: TGTGCCAGCAGCATAAGACAGGGGTCCTACTCTGGAAACACCATATATTTT

V gene: TRBV18
D gene: TRBD2
clone size: -
J gene: TRBJ2-7
CDR3 protein: CASSTTSGRAYEQYF
CDR3 DNA: TGTGCCAGCTCAACCACTAGCGGGAGGGCCTACGAGCAGTACTTC

V gene: TRBV28
D gene: -
clone size: -
J gene: TRBJ1-2
CDR3 protein: CASSPLNGFGYTF
CDR3 DNA: TGTGCCAGCAGCCCCCTAAATGGGTTTGGCTACACCTTC

V gene: TRBV29-1
D gene: TRBD1
clone size: -
J gene: TRBJ2-2
CDR3 protein: CSVPGQGGTGELFF
CDR3 DNA: TGCAGCGTTCCGGGACAGGGAGGGACCGGGGAGCTGTTTTTT

V gene: TRBV7-2
D gene: TRBD2
clone size: -
J gene: TRBJ2-5
CDR3 protein: CASSLTSGPPGETQYF
CDR3 DNA: TGTGCCAGCAGCCTAACTAGCGGACCCCCGGGAGAGACCCAGTACTTC

V gene: TRBV18
D gene: TRBD2
clone size: once
J gene: TRBJ2-3
CDR3 protein: CASSPFGTSGIATDTQYF
CDR3 DNA: TGTGCCAGCTCACCCTTCGGGACTAGCGGGATTGCCACAGATACGCAGTATTTT

V gene: TRBV13
D gene: TRBD1
clone size: -
J gene: TRBJ2-5
CDR3 protein: CASSQGAETQYF
CDR3 DNA: TGTGCCAGCAGCCAGGGGGCTGAGACCCAGTACTTC

V gene: TRBV27
D gene: -
clone size: -
J gene: TRBJ2-2
CDR3 protein: CASSLWKGLTDGELFF
CDR3 DNA: TGTGCCAGCAGTTTATGGAAGGGACTCACGGACGGGGAGCTGTTTTTT

V gene: TRBV4-3
D gene: -
clone size: -
J gene: TRBJ2-2
CDR3 protein: CASSQTRVTGELFF
CDR3 DNA: TGCGCCAGCAGCCAAACGAGGGTCACCGGGGAGCTGTTTTTT

V gene: TRBV5-6
D gene: -
clone size: -
J gene: TRBJ2-1
CDR3 protein: CASSLEGRGWFYEQFF
CDR3 DNA: TGTGCCAGCAGCTTGGAGGGCAGGGGTTGGTTTTATGAGCAGTTCTTC

V gene: TRBV6-5
D gene: -
clone size: -
J gene: TRBJ2-7
CDR3 protein: CASSYHRTALNF
CDR3 DNA: TGTGCCAGCAGTTACCATAGGACAGCGTTAAACTTC

V gene: TRBV7-9
D gene: TRBD1
clone size: -
J gene: TRBJ1-1
CDR3 protein: CASSPRTGMNTEAFF
CDR3 DNA: TGTGCCAGCAGCCCGCGGACAGGGATGAACACTGAAGCTTTCTTT

V gene: TRBV2
D gene: -
clone size: -
J gene: TRBJ1-3
CDR3 protein: CASSEAEGSGNTIYF
CDR3 DNA: TGTGCCAGCAGTGAAGCTGAGGGCTCTGGAAACACCATATATTTT

V gene: TRBV30
D gene: TRBD1
clone size: -
J gene: TRBJ2-7
CDR3 protein: CAWNKRITGAYEQYF
CDR3 DNA: TGTGCCTGGAACAAAAGGATTACAGGGGCCTACGAGCAGTACTTC

V gene: TRBV29-1
D gene: TRBD2
clone size: -
J gene: TRBJ2-7
CDR3 protein: CSVVRGVYEQYF
CDR3 DNA: TGCAGCGTTGTTCGGGGGGTTTACGAGCAGTACTTC

V gene: TRBV4-1
D gene: -
clone size: -
J gene: TRBJ2-2
CDR3 protein: CASSQWGTGELFF
CDR3 DNA: TGCGCCAGCAGCCAATGGGGAACCGGGGAGCTGTTTTTT

V gene: TRBV15
D gene: TRBD1
clone size: -
J gene: TRBJ1-2
CDR3 protein: CATSRERDRGTMVYGYTF
CDR3 DNA: TGTGCCACCAGCAGGGAGAGGGACAGGGGCACCATGGTTTATGGCTACACCTTC